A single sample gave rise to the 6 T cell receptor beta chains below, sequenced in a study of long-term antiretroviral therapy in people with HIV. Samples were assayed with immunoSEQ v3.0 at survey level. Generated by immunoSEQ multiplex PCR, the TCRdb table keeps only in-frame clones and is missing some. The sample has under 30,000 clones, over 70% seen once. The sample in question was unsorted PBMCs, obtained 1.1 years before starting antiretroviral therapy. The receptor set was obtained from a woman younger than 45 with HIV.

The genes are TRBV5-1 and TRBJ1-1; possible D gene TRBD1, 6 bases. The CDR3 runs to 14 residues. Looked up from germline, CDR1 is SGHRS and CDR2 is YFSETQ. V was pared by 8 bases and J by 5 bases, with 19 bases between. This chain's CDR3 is CASTTQQGRTEAFF. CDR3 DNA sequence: TGCGCCAGTACGACACAACAGGGAAGGACTGAAGCTTTCTTT.

CDR3: CASSPQEAGGKTQYF. Here the CDR3 DNA reads TGTGCCAGCAGTCCGCAGGAAGCGGGCGGAAAGACCCAGTACTTC. This rearrangement joins TRBV6-1 to TRBJ2-5; D may be TRBD2 (6 bases). Germline values: CDR1 MNHNS, CDR2 SASEGT. Trimming took 5 bases from V and 6 from J, leaving 19 bases between them. CDR3 size: 15 residues.

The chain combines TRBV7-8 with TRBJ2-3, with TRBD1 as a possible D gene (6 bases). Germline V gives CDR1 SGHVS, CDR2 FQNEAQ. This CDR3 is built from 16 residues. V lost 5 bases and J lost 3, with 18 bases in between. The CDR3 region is CASSPSTGLTTDTQYF. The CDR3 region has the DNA TGTGCCAGCAGCCCCAGCACAGGGTTGACAACAGATACGCAGTATTTT.

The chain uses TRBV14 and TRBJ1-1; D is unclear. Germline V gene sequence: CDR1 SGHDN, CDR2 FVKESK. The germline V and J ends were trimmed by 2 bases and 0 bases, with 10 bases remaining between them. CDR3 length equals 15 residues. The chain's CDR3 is CASSQTRTMNTEAFF. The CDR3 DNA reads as TGTGCCAGCAGCCAAACCAGGACGATGAACACTGAAGCTTTCTTT.

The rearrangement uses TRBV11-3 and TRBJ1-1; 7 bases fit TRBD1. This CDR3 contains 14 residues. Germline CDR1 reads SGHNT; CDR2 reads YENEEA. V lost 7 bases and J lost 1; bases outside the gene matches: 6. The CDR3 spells CASTRGQPNTEAFF. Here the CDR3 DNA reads TGTGCCAGCACCAGGGGACAGCCGAACACTGAAGCTTTCTTT.

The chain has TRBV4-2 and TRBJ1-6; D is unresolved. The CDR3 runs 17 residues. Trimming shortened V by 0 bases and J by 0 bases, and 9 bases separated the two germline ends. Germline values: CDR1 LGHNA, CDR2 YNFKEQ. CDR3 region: CASSQEQLSSYNSPLHF. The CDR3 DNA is TGTGCCAGCAGCCAAGAGCAGTTAAGCTCCTATAATTCACCCCTCCACTTT.